The sequence of this T cell receptor beta chain was determined in a study of cytomegalovirus exposure and HLA in healthy donors. The PCR contained 60 Vbeta and 13 Jbeta primers. Assay: immunoSEQ multiplex PCR; the TCRdb copy retains only in-frame clones and omits some. The table lists around 67,000 clones, about 84% of them singletons, with roughly 7.8% in the top ten. This TCR was recovered from a man aged 18 to 29 in good health and CMV-seropositive. Material for sequencing was PBMCs.

The CDR3 DNA sequence: TGTGCCAGCAGCATACAGGAGAATCAGCCCCAGCATTTT. Its translation is CASSIQENQPQHF. The chain has TRBV7-6 and TRBJ1-5, with D perhaps matching TRBD1 (5 bases). Trimming removed 5 bases from V and 4 bases from J, with 9 bases in between. Germline V gene data show CDR1 as SGHVS and CDR2 as FNYEAQ. The CDR3 contains 13 residues.